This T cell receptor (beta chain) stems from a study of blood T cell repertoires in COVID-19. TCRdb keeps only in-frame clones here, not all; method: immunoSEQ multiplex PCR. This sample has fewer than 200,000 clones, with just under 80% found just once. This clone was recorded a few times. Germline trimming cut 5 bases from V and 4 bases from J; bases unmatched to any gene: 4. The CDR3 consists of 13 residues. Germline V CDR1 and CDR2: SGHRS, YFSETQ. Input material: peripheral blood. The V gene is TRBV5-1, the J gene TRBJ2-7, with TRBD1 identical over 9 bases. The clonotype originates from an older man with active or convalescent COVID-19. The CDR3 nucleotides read TGCGCCAGCAGAGGGACAGGGAATTACGAGCAGTACTTC. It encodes CASRGTGNYEQYF. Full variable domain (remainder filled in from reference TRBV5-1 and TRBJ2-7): KAGVTQTPRYLIKTRGQQVTLSCSPISGHRSVSWYQQTPGQGLQFLFEYFSETQRNKGNFPGRFSGRQFSNSRSEMNVSTLELGDSALYLCASRGTGNYEQYFGPGTRLTVT.